This paragraph covers one T cell receptor (beta chain) sequence. The CDR3 runs 13 residues. Deletions cut 7 bases from V and 0 bases from J, with 9 bases between. Per the germline V gene, CDR1 is LNHDA and CDR2 is SQIVND (reference sequence). This sample was included in a study of blood T cell repertoires in COVID-19. Study overall: Italy, Spain and the United States were the sources of the convalescent and acute COVID-19 samples. T cells, B-cell-depleted T cells, or PBMCs supplied cDNA or gDNA.

Libraries were prepared by immunoSEQ multiplex PCR; TCRdb keeps only in-frame clonotypes and omits some of them. The sample holds about 76,000 clones, more than 75% seen once. Sequencing was done on a sample of peripheral blood. The V and J genes are TRBV19 and TRBJ1-1; D is unresolved. This receptor was obtained from a man aged 50 or older with acute or convalescent COVID-19. The DNA of the CDR3 is TGTGCCAGTACCGGGGTTATGAACACTGAAGCTTTCTTT. Protein: CASTGVMNTEAFF.